Listed below are T cell receptor beta chains from one sample, sequenced in a study of CD8+ T cells in alopecia areata. Measured with immunoSEQ multiplex PCR; TCRdb has only the in-frame clones, and not every one. The top ten clones hold 14% to 15% of a sample with 170,000 or so clones, around 60% of them seen once. This sample comprised CD4+ T cells sorted from blood, obtained at week 0. The source of these receptors is a human donor with alopecia areata. The conserved cysteine and the conserved F or W are not part of the CDR3 here. Only some rows state a clone size, as once, few, many or a class for expanded clones.

TRBJ2-5 | few | 10 | TRBV28 | ASSSTRETQY
TRBJ2-7 | - | 9 | TRBV29-1 | SVARDYEQY
TRBJ2-1 | few | 11 | TRBV29-1 | SAKGVEVSEQF
TRBJ2-5 | few | 12 | TRBV25-1 | ASSDNRGLETQY
TRBJ1-4 | few | 10 | TRBV10-3 | AISQGYEKLF
TRBJ2-1 | - | 18 | TRBV11-2 | ASSSDRGFALRSSYNEQF
TRBJ1-2 | - | 11 | TRBV6-6 | ASSQTGYGGYT
TRBJ1-5 | - | 11 | TRBV2 | ASRGTGNQPQH
TRBJ2-5 | - | 11 | TRBV2 | VAGEGLEETQY
TRBJ2-3 | - | 10 | TRBV30 | AWSGTADTQY
TRBJ2-5 | - | 13 | TRBV4-2 | ASSQDSDPQETQY
TRBJ1-3 | once | 11 | TRBV29-1 | SYQYGAGNTIY
TRBJ2-2 | few | 11 | TRBV29-1 | SVDGLRAGELF
TRBJ2-2 | - | 11 | TRBV5-1 | ASSLDFTGELF
TRBJ2-2 | - | 11 | TRBV30 | AWTLLRTGELF
TRBJ2-7 | - | 13 | TRBV9 | ASSVGSGQGYEQY
TRBJ1-6 | - | 16 | TRBV27 | ASSLEGRTSSYNSPLH
TRBJ2-2 | - | 13 | TRBV7-2 | ASSLVGVNTGELF
TRBJ2-2 | - | 11 | TRBV29-1 | SAQDRLAGELF
TRBJ1-2 | - | 9 | TRBV20-1 | SASWGAGYT
TRBJ1-3 | - | 11 | TRBV30 | ALGGSAGNTIY
TRBJ2-3 | - | 13 | TRBV14 | ASSQIAGRTDTQY
TRBJ2-5 | - | 11 | TRBV29-1 | SVEQANQETQY
TRBJ2-5 | - | 10 | TRBV6-5 | ASSNPTGTQY
TRBJ1-6 | few | 12 | TRBV25-1 | ASSGVRQNSPLH
TRBJ2-7 | - | 12 | TRBV6-6 | ASNPNREFYEQY
TRBJ2-7 | - | 11 | TRBV30 | AWSVLGLLEQY
TRBJ1-5 | - | 12 | TRBV5-6 | ASSLQGDYQPQH
TRBJ2-5 | - | 15 | TRBV7-2 | ASSLATSGGRQETQY
TRBJ2-3 | - | 11 | TRBV10-2 | ASSEQARDTQY
TRBJ1-6 | - | 14 | TRBV11-2 | ASGNELSSYNSPLH
TRBJ1-5 | few | 12 | TRBV29-1 | SVEGGLSNQPQH
TRBJ2-1 | - | 11 | TRBV6-1 | ASSDFGPNEQF
TRBJ2-4 | - | 14 | TRBV11-3 | ASSSLGQLAKNIQY
TRBJ1-1 | once | 14 | TRBV4-2 | ASSQERGRGVDEAF
TRBJ2-3 | - | 12 | TRBV29-1 | SATTGGWADTQY
TRBJ2-4 | - | 9 | TRBV29-1 | SVGDRGVRY
TRBJ2-7 | few | 11 | TRBV29-1 | SVETGRTYEQY
TRBJ2-2 | - | 14 | TRBV5-1 | ASSSGGGLATGELF
TRBJ2-2 | - | 12 | TRBV7-9 | ASTRGPGTGELF
TRBJ2-5 | - | 10 | TRBV9 | ASSVHQETQY
TRBJ1-4 | few | 14 | TRBV4-1 | ASSLRSGTVDEKLF
TRBJ2-3 | - | 12 | TRBV29-1 | SVGQAGPTDTQY
TRBJ2-3 | few | 14 | TRBV5-6 | ASSEPGTGSTDTQY
TRBJ1-2 | - | 11 | TRBV6-5 | ASTALGGGGYT
TRBJ1-4 | - | 12 | TRBV27 | ASSLSRRGEKLF
TRBJ2-5 | - | 10 | TRBV29-1 | SVAASQETQY